The 9 T cell receptor beta chains below all came from one sample that was sequenced in a study of blood T cell repertoires in COVID-19. Sequenced by immunoSEQ multiplex PCR; TCRdb stores in-frame clones only, minus some. The repertoire consists of about 150,000 clones, with just over 85% occurring once and the leading ten covering 2.5% to 4%. Sequencing was performed on peripheral blood. These receptors were collected from a man aged 70-80 years with acute or convalescent COVID-19.

The genes are TRBV29-1 and TRBJ1-2; 8 bases are a match to TRBD1. The V segment lost 6 bases and the J segment 7 bases; nucleotides outside the gene matches: 13. The CDR3 is made up of 14 amino acids. Germline V gene lookup returns CDR1 SQVTM and CDR2 ANQGSEA. The CDR3 sequence is CSVRLDREALGYTF. The CDR3 DNA is TGCAGCGTACGTTTGGACAGGGAGGCCCTTGGCTACACCTTC.

The V gene is TRBV28, the J gene TRBJ1-5; a possible D gene is TRBD1 (5 bases). The germline gives CDR1 MDHEN, CDR2 SYDVKM. V was clipped by 8 bases and J by 7 bases, with 15 bases between them. This CDR3 has 13 amino acids. CDR3: CASEGQGAQPQHF. DNA for the CDR3: TGTGCCAGCGAAGGGCAGGGCGCGCAGCCCCAGCATTTT.

The chain links TRBV5-1 to TRBJ1-1, with TRBD1 matching over 7 bases. There are 17 residues in the CDR3. The germline gives CDR1 SGHRS, CDR2 YFSETQ. The V segment lost 4 bases and the J segment 3 bases; nucleotides outside the gene matches: 15. CDR3 coding DNA: TGCGCCAGCAGCCCATACAGGGGAGGCGTCTCGGACACTGAAGCTTTCTTT. Translation gives CASSPYRGGVSDTEAFF.

The CDR3 region is CASRLGQGVDGYTF. In nucleotides, the CDR3 is TGTGCCAGCAGACTGGGACAGGGCGTAGATGGCTACACCTTC. The rearrangement joins TRBV28 to TRBJ1-2; TRBD1 agrees at 9 bases. From germline, CDR1 is MDHEN and CDR2 SYDVKM. J gave up 6 bases and V 6 bases, and 8 bases lay outside the gene matches. CDR3 length: 14 amino acids.

This chain joins TRBV15 and TRBJ2-1; D possibly corresponds to TRBD1 (5 bases). Trimming stripped 0 bases from V and 4 bases from J, with 13 bases between. This CDR3 contains 16 residues. The V gene's germline CDR1 is LNHNV and CDR2 YYDKDF (reference sequence). In DNA, the CDR3 is TGTGCCACCAGCAGAGATAGGGGTTCACAATACAATGAGCAGTTCTTC. It specifies CATSRDRGSQYNEQFF.

This clone was counted between two and nine times. The gene calls are TRBV18 and TRBJ1-1; D remains ambiguous. Germline CDR1 KGHSH, CDR2 LQKENI. This CDR3 region has 13 residues. V lost 3 bases and J lost 0, with 5 bases in between. The CDR3 region is CASSPQVNTEAFF. The CDR3 nucleotides are TGTGCCAGCTCACCCCAGGTGAACACTGAAGCTTTCTTT.

The V gene is TRBV5-1, the J gene TRBJ2-1, with 12 bases fitting TRBD2. CDR3 length: 16 amino acids. Unmatched junction bases numbered 9, after V lost 5 bases and J lost 6 bases. Germline CDR1 is SGHRS and CDR2 is YFSETQ. The DNA of the CDR3 is TGCGCCAGCAGTTATCTAGCGGGAGGGCGGGGCAATGAGCAGTTCTTC. This codes for CASSYLAGGRGNEQFF. The variable domain in full, with the rest retrieved from reference TRBV5-1 and TRBJ2-1, is KAGVTQTPRYLIKTRGQQVTLSCSPISGHRSVSWYQQTPGQGLQFLFEYFSETQRNKGNFPGRFSGRQFSNSRSEMNVSTLELGDSALYLCASSYLAGGRGNEQFFGPGTRLTVL.

This clone was seen ten or more times. V and J are TRBV7-9 and TRBJ1-1; 10 nucleotides agree with TRBD1. The CDR3 contains 12 residues. Trimming took 6 bases from V and 7 from J; bases not matched to a gene: 2. Germline V gene data show CDR1 as SEHNR and CDR2 as FQNEAQ (reference sequence). The DNA of the CDR3 is TGTGCCAGCAGGGGACAGGGGAGTGAAGCTTTCTTT. It yields the protein CASRGQGSEAFF.

V is TRBV4-1 and J is TRBJ1-4; 11 bases match TRBD1. The germline V gene encodes CDR1 MGHRA and CDR2 YSYEKL. V dropped 0 bases and J dropped 3; count of bases not matched to a gene: 3. The CDR3 sequence is 17 residues long. CDR3 residues: CASSQDGQGAANEKLFF. CDR3 bases: TGCGCCAGCAGCCAAGATGGACAGGGGGCGGCTAATGAAAAACTGTTTTTT.